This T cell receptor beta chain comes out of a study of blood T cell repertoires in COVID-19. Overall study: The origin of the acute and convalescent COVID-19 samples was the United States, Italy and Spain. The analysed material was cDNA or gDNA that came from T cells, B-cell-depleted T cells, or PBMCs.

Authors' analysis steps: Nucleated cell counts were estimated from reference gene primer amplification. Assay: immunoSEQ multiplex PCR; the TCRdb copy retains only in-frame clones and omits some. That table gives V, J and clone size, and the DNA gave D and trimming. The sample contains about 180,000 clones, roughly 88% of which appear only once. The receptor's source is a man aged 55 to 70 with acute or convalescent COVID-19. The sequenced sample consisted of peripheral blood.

DNA of the CDR3: TGTGCCAGCAGCCGCATCGGGACTGCTCGCGAGCAGTACTTC. Encoded protein: CASSRIGTAREQYF. The gene calls are TRBV28 and TRBJ2-7, with a possible D match to TRBD2 (6 bases). The CDR3 sequence is 14 residues long. Germline CDR1 is MDHEN and CDR2 is SYDVKM. Trimming pared 6 bases from V and 6 bases from J, leaving 18 bases between.